Described below is a single T cell receptor (beta chain) sequence and its context. The same CDR3 is also encoded by other DNA sequences in this sample. In the authors' methods: The assay estimated nucleated cells by amplifying reference gene primers. Some clones are missing from TCRdb's copy, which holds only in-frame ones; the method was immunoSEQ multiplex PCR. V, J and clone size are taken as reported in that table, and D and trimming were inferred from the DNA itself. The sample includes some 190,000 clones, about 82% of them seen just once. These data belong to a study of blood T cell repertoires in COVID-19. The participants were between 18 and 89 years old and came from some 23 US areas. Allocation to cohorts depended on clinical history reported by the participants. Sequencing was done on a sample of PBMCs or T cells enriched from blood (not recorded which). The clonotype was recovered from a man in his forties or fifties with acute COVID-19.

CDR3 in DNA: TGTGCCAGCAGCTCGCAGGGGAATCAGCCCCAGCATTTT. Translation gives CASSSQGNQPQHF. V and J are TRBV7-2 and TRBJ1-5; possibly TRBD1 for D (6 bases). V was clipped by 4 bases and J by 4 bases, with 8 bases between them. CDR3 length equals 13 residues. Looked up from germline, CDR1 is SGHTA and CDR2 is FQGNSA.